These 31 T cell receptor beta chains were all obtained from the same sample, sequenced in a study of PD-L1 blockade in urothelial cancer (dated by TCRdb to the late 2010s). The method behind the library was the immunoSEQ multiplex PCR assay. TCRdb mirrors the immuneACCESS table, restricted to in-frame sequences. Some clones are absent from its copies; in checked studies, under half trace to an unresolved V gene, and the reason for the others is unknown. The sample table holds around 40,000 clones, of which approximately 90% were seen once. The ten most abundant clones make up approximately 10% of the sample. In light of the paper, this sample's time point label describes: pretreatment peripheral blood. The material sequenced was PBMCs, taken around atezolizumab (anti-PD-L1) treatment. The receptors stem from a woman aged 60-75 years with urothelial cancer.

This clone was recorded a few times. This chain joins TRBV27 and TRBJ2-1; 8 bases fit TRBD2. Germline lookup yields CDR1 MNHEY and CDR2 SMNVEV (reference sequence). V lost 7 bases and J lost 3; bases outside the gene matches: 8. This CDR3 has 15 amino acids. CDR3 DNA: TGTGCCAGCAACTCATTCACTAGCGGCTACAATGAGCAGTTCTTC. It translates to CASNSFTSGYNEQFF.

The chain employs TRBV27 and TRBJ2-7, with 10 bases identical to TRBD2. Germline V gives CDR1 MNHEY, CDR2 SMNVEV (reference sequence). The CDR3 sequence is 14 residues long. The ends lost 5 bases at V and 5 bases at J; junction bases unmatched: 6. CDR3 nucleotides: TGTGCCAGCAGTCTAGCGGGAGCTCGCCACGAGCAGTACTTC. Translated, it gives CASSLAGARHEQYF.

The count of this clone is one. This chain links TRBV20-1 with TRBJ1-1, with D perhaps TRBD1 (5 bases). Germline-derived CDR1 and CDR2 are DFQATT and SNEGSKA (reference sequence). The CDR3 length is 11 residues. CDR3 sequence (DNA): TGCAGCGGAAGACGGGGGACTGAAGCTTTCTTT. This gives the protein CSGRRGTEAFF.

The CDR3 DNA follows: TGCGCCAGCAGCAGGGGACAGATCCAAGAGACCCAGTACTTC. It yields the protein CASSRGQIQETQYF. The J gene is TRBJ2-5, the V gene TRBV5-1; 7 bases match TRBD1. This CDR3 is built from 14 residues. V shed 4 bases and J 1 base; nucleotides not matched to a gene: 4. Germline assignment: CDR1 SGHRS and CDR2 YFSETQ.

The gene calls are TRBV7-2 and TRBJ2-5; tentative D call: TRBD2 (6 bases). V shed 5 bases and J shed 4 bases, with 14 bases lying between them. CDR1 SGHTA and CDR2 FQGNSA come from the germline V gene. The CDR3 is made up of 14 amino acids. The CDR3 bases are TGTGCCAGCAGCCCCGGTGGGGGACTAGAGACCCAGTACTTC. It codes for CASSPGGGLETQYF.

The CDR3 sequence is CASSLSSVRNNEQFF. The CDR3 bases are TGTGCCAGCAGCCTTTCTAGCGTCAGGAACAATGAGCAGTTCTTC. The chain couples TRBV4-2 to TRBJ2-1, with a possible D match to TRBD2 (6 bases). The CDR3 totals 15 residues. Trimming took 4 bases from V and 5 from J, leaving 15 bases between them. Germline V gives CDR1 LGHNA, CDR2 YNFKEQ.

This chain uses TRBV4-3 with TRBJ2-6; D not certain. The V end was cut by 2 bases, the J end by 0 bases, with 5 bases between. The CDR3 has 15 residues. CDR1 is LGHNA, CDR2 YSLEER, per germline. The CDR3 coding sequence is TGCGCCAGCAGCCAATATTCCTCTGGGGCCAACGTCCTGACTTTC. The encoded protein is CASSQYSSGANVLTF.

This chain connects TRBV28 to TRBJ2-2; 13 bases fit TRBD2. The J segment lost 5 bases and the V segment lost 4 bases, leaving 4 bases of the junction unmatched. The CDR3 spans 16 residues. The germline V gene has CDR1 MDHEN and CDR2 SYDVKM. The CDR3 DNA reads TGTGCCAGCAGTTCCCAACTAGCGGGAGGGACCGGGGAGCTGTTTTTT. The encoded protein is CASSSQLAGGTGELFF. Full variable domain (rest looked up from reference TRBV28 and TRBJ2-2): DVKVTQSSRYLVKRTGEKVFLECVQDMDHENMFWYRQDPGLGLRLIYFSYDVKMKEKGDIPEGYSVSREKKERFSLILESASTNQTSMYLCASSSQLAGGTGELFFGEGSRLTVL.

This clone has a single count. The V gene is TRBV5-6, the J gene TRBJ1-1, with D possibly matching TRBD1 (5 bases). Germline loops: CDR1 SGHDT, CDR2 YYEEEE. The CDR3 runs to 13 residues. Trimming stripped 2 bases from V and 7 bases from J, with 12 bases between. The CDR3 DNA reads as TGTGCCAGCAGCTTTCGGTCCGGGGGTGAAGCTTTCTTT. Its protein product is CASSFRSGGEAFF.

This chain uses TRBV5-1 with TRBJ2-3; 10 bases line up with TRBD1. After removal of 0 bases from V and 5 bases from J, the junction contained 6 bases not matched to a gene. Germline assignment: CDR1 SGHRS and CDR2 YFSETQ. The CDR3 runs 16 residues. The CDR3 sequence: CASSLAGTGAQDTQYF. The CDR3 DNA sequence: TGCGCCAGCAGCTTGGCCGGGACAGGGGCGCAAGATACGCAGTATTTT.

The CDR3 DNA sequence: TGTGCCAGCAGCCCGACGGGACAGGGGAGCCAGCCCCAGCATTTT. Protein sequence: CASSPTGQGSQPQHF. This chain uses TRBV7-2 with TRBJ1-5; TRBD1 matches 10 bases. The junction had 8 bases not matched to a gene; V was cut back by 5 bases and J by 7 bases. CDR1 SGHTA and CDR2 FQGNSA come from the germline V gene. CDR3 length equals 15 residues.

This chain joins TRBV5-1 and TRBJ1-3, with D maybe TRBD1 (5 bases). This CDR3 has 17 residues. The ends were cut back, 0 bases at V and 0 bases at J, with 13 bases in the middle. Germline-derived CDR1 and CDR2 are SGHRS and YFSETQ. CDR3 coding DNA: TGCGCCAGCAGCTTGGTAGCCGGGGGTTTCTCTGGAAACACCATATATTTT. It codes for CASSLVAGGFSGNTIYF.

The chain combines TRBV27 with TRBJ2-3; no definite D call. The CDR3 extends over 13 amino acids. Trimming removed 2 bases at V and 0 bases at J, with 3 bases between. CDR1 and CDR2 from the germline V gene are MNHEY and SMNVEV (reference sequence). DNA for the CDR3: TGTGCCAGCAGTTTAACTAGCACAGATACGCAGTATTTT. Encoded protein: CASSLTSTDTQYF.

The V gene is TRBV27, the J gene TRBJ1-1; D is uncertain. The germline gives CDR1 MNHEY, CDR2 SMNVEV (reference sequence). The CDR3 is 16 amino acids. V was clipped by 4 bases and J by 4 bases, with 19 bases between them. CDR3 in amino acids: CASSSRLATRGTEAFF. The CDR3 nucleotides read TGTGCCAGCAGTTCCCGATTGGCCACACGAGGCACTGAAGCTTTCTTT.

This clone was detected once. The chain uses TRBV11-3 and TRBJ2-2; TRBD1 matches at 8 bases. CDR1 is SGHNT and CDR2 is YENEEA in the germline V gene. This CDR3 region has 15 residues. V gave up 4 bases and J gave up 4 bases; unmatched junction bases: 5. For the CDR3, the DNA is TGTGCCAGCAGCTACGGACAGGGACGCACCGGGGAGCTGTTTTTT. Protein: CASSYGQGRTGELFF.

This chain uses TRBV7-8 with TRBJ2-5, with TRBD2 matching over 11 bases. V shed 5 bases, J shed 3 bases, and the junction held 5 bases outside the gene matches. Germline values: CDR1 SGHVS, CDR2 FQNEAQ. The CDR3 has 15 amino acids. The CDR3 loop reads CASSKTSGVKETQYF. The CDR3 DNA reads as TGTGCCAGCAGCAAGACTAGCGGGGTTAAAGAGACCCAGTACTTC.

This clone was found a few times. This chain connects TRBV4-3 to TRBJ1-4; D is uncertain. Between the trimmed V and J ends, which lost 1 base and 8 bases, there was a span of 5 bases. Germline CDR1 LGHNA, CDR2 YSLEER. The CDR3 consists of 12 residues. CDR3 coding DNA: TGCGCCAGCAGCCAAGTGCGAGAAAAACTGTTTTTT. This translates into CASSQVREKLFF.

The chain links TRBV28 to TRBJ1-2; TRBD1 agrees at 7 bases. The CDR3 extends over 15 amino acids. Per germline, CDR1 MDHEN and CDR2 SYDVKM. The J segment lost 2 bases and the V segment lost 6 bases, leaving 9 bases of the junction unmatched. The CDR3 bases are TGTGCCAGCAGCCAACGACAGGGTGGGAACTATGGCTACACCTTC. Translating gives CASSQRQGGNYGYTF.

The CDR3 DNA is TGTGCCAGCAGTTACTCGGAGGGGAGCTATGGCTACACCTTC. This codes for CASSYSEGSYGYTF. The gene calls are TRBV6-5 and TRBJ1-2; D is possibly TRBD1 (5 bases). Germline CDR1 and CDR2: MNHEY and SVGAGI. The CDR3 length is 14 residues. Between the trimmed V and J ends, which lost 0 bases and 4 bases, there was a span of 9 bases.

This chain uses TRBV14 with TRBJ2-7, with D maybe TRBD1 (7 bases). This CDR3 spans 13 amino acids. CDR1 and CDR2 from the germline V gene are SGHDN and FVKESK. V dropped 5 bases and J dropped 6 bases, with 14 bases sitting between them. CDR3 sequence reads: CASSVRQGGEQYF. The CDR3 DNA is TGTGCCAGCAGCGTGAGACAGGGAGGCGAGCAGTACTTC.

The chain has TRBV5-1 and TRBJ2-5, with D perhaps TRBD2 (7 bases). The CDR3 covers 14 residues. The V end was cut by 4 bases, the J end by 4 bases, with 14 bases between. Germline loops: CDR1 SGHRS, CDR2 YFSETQ. CDR3 coding DNA: TGCGCCAGCAGCCCACAGGGAGGGCGAGAGACCCAGTACTTC. As protein: CASSPQGGRETQYF.

This rearrangement joins TRBV28 to TRBJ2-7; 8 bases align to TRBD1. Germline CDR1 and CDR2: MDHEN and SYDVKM. The junction had 13 bases not matched to a gene; V was cut back by 6 bases and J by 0 bases. The CDR3 loop spans 17 amino acids. CDR3 bases: TGTGCCAGCAGGTTACCGGGACAGGCGAAAAGCTCCTACGAGCAGTACTTC. It codes for CASRLPGQAKSSYEQYF.

The chain is built from TRBV19 and TRBJ1-2; D is undetermined. The germline gives CDR1 LNHDA, CDR2 SQIVND (reference sequence). V was trimmed by 3 bases and J by 2 bases, leaving 10 bases between them. This CDR3 is 14 amino acids long. The CDR3 DNA sequence: TGTGCCAGTAGTATGAGGGAGGGAAACTATGGCTACACCTTC. It codes for CASSMREGNYGYTF.

The CDR3 loop reads CASRRDTGELFF. DNA of the CDR3: TGTGCCAGCCGGCGGGACACCGGGGAGCTGTTTTTT. The V and J genes are TRBV27 and TRBJ2-2, with D possibly matching TRBD2 (5 bases). CDR1 is MNHEY, CDR2 SMNVEV, per germline (reference sequence). The CDR3 spans 12 residues. Trimming stripped 8 bases from V and 3 bases from J, with 7 bases between.

This rearrangement joins TRBV11-1 to TRBJ2-3; no reliable D call. Trimming cost V 4 bases and J 2 bases, with 4 bases left between them. The germline gives CDR1 SGHAT, CDR2 FQDESV (reference sequence). CDR3 length: 12 residues. The CDR3 DNA is TGTGCCAGCAGCTCCTCCACAGATACGCAGTATTTT. This sequence encodes CASSSSTDTQYF.

The rearrangement joins TRBV6-6 to TRBJ2-2; 8 bases match TRBD2. CDR1 is MNHNY, CDR2 SVGAGI, per germline (reference sequence). This CDR3 comprises 15 residues. V lost 6 bases to trimming and J lost 10 bases; unmatched junction nucleotides: 13. The CDR3 loop is CASRPQVRGVPELFF. The CDR3 coding sequence is TGTGCCAGCAGGCCCCAGGTGCGGGGGGTACCGGAGCTGTTTTTT.

This clone was detected a few times. V and J are TRBV2 and TRBJ1-2; the match to TRBD1 covers 8 bases. In germline, CDR1 is SNHLY, CDR2 FYNNEI. The ends lost 7 bases at V and 7 bases at J; junction bases unmatched: 8. This CDR3 spans 13 amino acids. Written as DNA, the CDR3 is TGTGCCAGCACACAGACAGGGGAAACTGGCTACACCTTC. Amino acid sequence: CASTQTGETGYTF.

The rearrangement uses TRBV28 and TRBJ1-5; tentatively, D is TRBD1 (6 bases). V was trimmed by 6 bases and J by 6 bases, leaving 15 bases between them. Germline CDR1 and CDR2: MDHEN and SYDVKM. This CDR3 comprises 14 residues. The DNA for the CDR3 is TGTGCCAGCAGGAGGACAGACTTCGGTCAGCCCCAGCATTTT. It is translated as CASRRTDFGQPQHF.

The rearrangement joins TRBV27 to TRBJ2-1; D is unresolved. The V end lost 5 bases, the J end lost 0 bases, and 11 bases lay between the germline ends. There are 15 residues in the CDR3. CDR1 is MNHEY, CDR2 SMNVEV, per germline (reference sequence). The CDR3 nucleotides are TGTGCCAGCAGTATCCAGCTAGGCTCCTACAATGAGCAGTTCTTC. Translating it yields CASSIQLGSYNEQFF.

The J gene is TRBJ2-7, the V gene TRBV28, with 9 nucleotides matching TRBD1. The V gene's germline CDR1 is MDHEN and CDR2 SYDVKM. The CDR3 totals 13 residues. V lost 10 bases and J lost 6; bases outside the gene matches: 10. CDR3 DNA sequence: TGTGCCATCTCGGACAGGGGATTACGCGAGCAGTACTTC. This sequence encodes CAISDRGLREQYF. The whole variable domain, filled in from reference TRBV28 and TRBJ2-7, reads DVKVTQSSRYLVKRTGEKVFLECVQDMDHENMFWYRQDPGLGLRLIYFSYDVKMKEKGDIPEGYSVSREKKERFSLILESASTNQTSMYLCAISDRGLREQYFGPGTRLTVT.

V is TRBV6-4 and J is TRBJ2-3, with 12 bases fitting TRBD1. Losses at the gene ends were 6 bases for V and 6 bases for J; bases not matched to a gene: 7. Germline CDR1 MRHNA, CDR2 SNTAGT. This CDR3 spans 15 amino acids. The CDR3 DNA is TGTGCCAGCAGCGCCGGGACAGGGGGCTCGGATACGCAGTATTTT. Amino acid sequence: CASSAGTGGSDTQYF.